One sample yielded the 2 T cell receptor beta chains listed below, sequenced in a study of PD-1 blockade in classical Hodgkin lymphoma. Brentuximab vedotin exposure varied, and every patient relapsed after autologous stem cell transplantation. Repertoires were generated with immunoSEQ multiplex PCR, while TCRdb's copy carries only in-frame clones and drops some. Among around 35,000 clones listed, 88% were seen once. The specimen comprised peripheral blood mononuclear cells (PBMCs), sampled before the second cycle of nivolumab. The receptors originated from a human donor with classical Hodgkin lymphoma.

The chain is built from TRBV30 and TRBJ2-1; TRBD2 might be the D (6 bases). Trimming removed 1 base at V and 8 bases at J, with 15 bases between. Germline V gene data show CDR1 as GTSNPN and CDR2 as SVGIG (reference sequence). This CDR3 spans 14 amino acids. CDR3 DNA: TGTGCCTGGAGTGGGGGCTCTTCGGGGGATGAGCAGTTCTTC. It encodes CAWSGGSSGDEQFF.

This clone is a singleton in its sample. The rearrangement uses TRBV19 and TRBJ2-7; TRBD2 matches at 9 bases. The junction had 3 bases not matched to a gene; V was cut back by 0 bases and J by 6 bases. Germline V CDR1 and CDR2: LNHDA, SQIVND (reference sequence). The CDR3 runs 14 residues. The CDR3 coding sequence is TGTGCCAGTAGTATAGAGGGCGGGAGGGGCGAGCAGTACTTC. Its translation: CASSIEGGRGEQYF.